These 24 T cell receptor beta chains share one sample of origin, sequenced in a study of metastatic and nonmetastatic thyroid tumors (dated by TCRdb to the early 2020s). Library preparation used PCR. Sequenced using an Illumina HiSeq 4000. In TCRdb, the public reads were trimmed at Q25 with fastp and aligned with MiXCR, with productive beta chains retained. This sample holds tens of thousands of clones; more than 25% were observed only once. About a tenth of the sample is in the top ten clones. Before undergoing thyroid surgery, none of the patients had been given any kind of treatment. Material for sequencing was blood. Receptors originate from a male donor with papillary thyroid cancer or a benign thyroid nodule (not recorded which). Some clones in this sample may be carry-over from other donors' samples.

This chain uses TRBV2 with TRBJ1-1; D is unclear. The V and J ends lost 5 bases and 1 base respectively, with 11 bases between them. The CDR3 has 14 residues. Germline CDR1 reads SNHLY; CDR2 reads FYNNEI. The chain's CDR3 is CASSPREENTEAFF. The CDR3 DNA follows: TGTGCCAGCAGTCCCCGGGAAGAGAACACTGAAGCTTTCTTT.

This clone was seen many times. This sequence joins TRBV3-1 and TRBJ1-1; D possibly corresponds to TRBD1 (5 bases). The germline V gene encodes CDR1 LGHDT and CDR2 YNNKEL (reference sequence). The V end lost 7 bases, the J end lost 8 bases, and 11 bases lay between the germline ends. This CDR3 contains 11 residues. CDR3 sequence: CASNSKGEAFF. CDR3 nucleotides: TGTGCCAGCAACTCGAAGGGGGAAGCTTTCTTT.

The rearrangement joins TRBV11-2 to TRBJ2-7; D ambiguous. This CDR3 region has 15 residues. Deletions cut 1 base from V and 4 bases from J, with 14 bases between. Germline V gene data show CDR1 as SGHAT and CDR2 as FQNNGV. CDR3: CASSLASVFGYEQYF. The CDR3 nucleotides are TGTGCCAGCAGCTTAGCCAGCGTTTTCGGATACGAGCAGTACTTC.

This clone was observed at least ten times. A much bigger clone sits one base away, suggesting this may be a read error. The chain carries TRBV5-4 and TRBJ2-7; 7 bases agree with TRBD1. Per germline, CDR1 SGHNT and CDR2 YYREEE (reference sequence). The length of the CDR3 is 18 residues. The trim removed 0 bases at V and 1 base at J, leaving 13 bases unmatched. CDR3 residues: CASSLAAGGQSRSYEQYF. The CDR3, as DNA: TGTGCCAGCAGCTTGGCAGCAGGGGGACAATCACGGTCCTACGAGCAGTACTTC.

This clone ranks as medium-sized (0.01 to 0.1%). The chain couples TRBV11-3 to TRBJ2-3; D possibly corresponds to TRBD1 (5 bases). The CDR3 has 15 residues. The germline CDR1 and CDR2 sequences are SGHNT and YENEEA. V dropped 5 bases and J dropped 1 base, with 13 bases sitting between them. The DNA for the CDR3 is TGTGCCAGCAGCCCAGGGTCGAGTGGCACAGATACGCAGTATTTT. Amino acid sequence: CASSPGSSGTDTQYF. Full variable domain (missing parts from reference TRBV11-3 and TRBJ2-3): EAGVVQSPRYKIIEKKQPVAFWCNPISGHNTLYWYLQNLGQGPELLIRYENEEAVDDSQLPKDRFSAERLKGVDSTLKIQPAELGDSAVYLCASSPGSSGTDTQYFGPGTRLTVL.

In this sample, this clone turned up many times. The V and J genes are TRBV6-2 or TRBV6-3 and TRBJ2-2; 13 bases are shared with TRBD2. Per the germline V gene, CDR1 is MNHEY and CDR2 is SVGEGT. Germline trimming cut 2 bases from V and 7 bases from J; bases unmatched to any gene: 7. This CDR3 contains 17 residues. The CDR3 nucleotides are TGTGCCAGCAGTTACCCCGGACTAGCGGGAGCTGGCGGGGAGCTGTTTTTT. As protein: CASSYPGLAGAGGELFF.

The V and J genes are TRBV20-1 and TRBJ2-7, with 9 positions matching TRBD2. The CDR3 extends over 15 amino acids. Germline trimming cut 2 bases from V and 4 bases from J; bases unmatched to any gene: 9. CDR1 DFQATT and CDR2 SNEGSKA come from the germline V gene (reference sequence). The CDR3 DNA is TGCAGTGCTAGACCCTTAGCGGGAGAGGTTTACGAGCAGTACTTC. It yields the protein CSARPLAGEVYEQYF.

This clone was counted a few times. The V call is TRBV10-3, the J call TRBJ2-7; D possibly corresponds to TRBD1 (6 bases). V lost 10 bases and J 5 bases, leaving 9 bases between the germline ends. The CDR3 spans 10 residues. Germline V gene data show CDR1 as ENHRY and CDR2 as SYGVKD. CDR3 sequence: CATGQDEQYF. In nucleotides, the CDR3 is TGTGCCACGGGACAAGACGAGCAGTACTTC.

This rearrangement joins TRBV24-1 to TRBJ2-2, with D hard to call. This CDR3 spans 13 amino acids. Germline CDR1 is KGHDR and CDR2 is SFDVKD. Trimming stripped 5 bases from V and 0 bases from J, with 3 bases between. This CDR3 reads CATSATNTGELFF. DNA for the CDR3: TGTGCCACCAGTGCTACGAACACCGGGGAGCTGTTTTTT.

The sample holds a few counts of this clone. The DNA for the CDR3 is TGTGCCAGCAGTTTTTGGGGGCGAGAAGGACGTGCCAAAAACATTCAGTACTTC. It specifies CASSFWGREGRAKNIQYF. V gene TRBV27 combines with J gene TRBJ2-4; tentatively, D is TRBD1 (6 bases). Trimming removed 3 bases at V and 1 base at J, with 19 bases between. The CDR3 extends over 18 amino acids. Looked up from germline, CDR1 is MNHEY and CDR2 is SMNVEV (reference sequence).

This chain connects TRBV20-1 to TRBJ2-1, with D maybe TRBD2 (5 bases). The CDR3 length is 14 residues. CDR1 and CDR2 from the germline V gene are DFQATT and SNEGSKA (reference sequence). Deletions cut 5 bases from V and 0 bases from J, with 11 bases between. The CDR3 DNA reads as TGCAGTGCTCTAGACTATCGCTCCTACAATGAGCAGTTCTTC. This sequence encodes CSALDYRSYNEQFF.

This clone was detected a few times. The V and J genes are TRBV28 and TRBJ1-2; D gene ambiguous. V dropped 3 bases and J dropped 0 bases, with 23 bases sitting between them. The CDR3 loop spans 19 amino acids. The germline V gene has CDR1 MDHEN and CDR2 SYDVKM. The CDR3 protein is CASSFYVVPSVQTNYGYTF. The CDR3, as DNA: TGTGCCAGCAGTTTTTACGTGGTTCCCTCGGTGCAGACTAACTATGGCTACACCTTC.

This clone is deemed medium-sized. The chain employs TRBV6-1 and TRBJ1-5, with D tentatively TRBD1 (5 bases). Deletions cut 7 bases from V and 6 bases from J, with 16 bases between. This CDR3 has 14 residues. Germline loops: CDR1 MNHNS, CDR2 SASEGT. The CDR3 protein is CASNPGTSGQPQHF. DNA for the CDR3: TGTGCCAGCAACCCAGGGACGAGTGGTCAGCCCCAGCATTTT.

In this sample, this clone turned up a few times. The chain links TRBV4-3 to TRBJ2-7; D is possibly TRBD1 or TRBD2 (5 bases each). Germline V lookup: CDR1 LGHNA, CDR2 YSLEER. The CDR3 is 13 residues long. V was pared by 0 bases and J by 6 bases, with 9 bases between. The CDR3 nucleotides read TGCGCCAGCAGCCAAGATGAGGGGACCGAGCAGTACTTC. As protein: CASSQDEGTEQYF.

This clone was seen only a few times. V and J are TRBV13 and TRBJ1-2; D gene uncertain. The V gene's germline CDR1 is PRHDT and CDR2 FYEKMQ (reference sequence). This CDR3 has 14 amino acids. Trimming pared 4 bases from V and 6 bases from J, leaving 15 bases between. CDR3 sequence: CASSSTRQRDGYTF. The CDR3 nucleotides are TGTGCCAGCAGCTCGACACGGCAACGCGATGGCTACACCTTC.

This clone counts as medium-sized. The rearrangement joins TRBV6-1 to TRBJ2-7, with TRBD1 matching over 8 bases. V was pared by 4 bases and J by 2 bases, with 7 bases of the junction left unmatched. From germline, CDR1 is MNHNS and CDR2 SASEGT. There are 15 residues in the CDR3. CDR3 region: CASSGVGDRPYEQYF. In DNA form, the CDR3 reads TGTGCCAGCAGTGGAGTGGGGGACAGGCCCTACGAGCAGTACTTC.

The rearrangement uses TRBV25-1 and TRBJ1-4, with a tentative D call TRBD1 (5 bases). The CDR3 covers 14 residues. Germline V CDR1 and CDR2: MGHDK, SYGVNS. The V end lost 2 bases, the J end lost 6 bases, and 10 bases lay between the germline ends. The CDR3 protein is CASSEPRGDEKLFF. The CDR3 DNA sequence: TGTGCCAGCAGTGAACCCCGGGGGGATGAAAAACTGTTTTTT.

This clone is medium-sized by share. V and J are TRBV28 and TRBJ1-6, with 8 bases matching TRBD1. CDR3 length: 15 residues. V lost 5 bases, J lost 10 bases, and 10 bases stayed unmatched. Germline V gives CDR1 MDHEN, CDR2 SYDVKM. For the CDR3, the DNA is TGTGCCAGCAGTCCCCAGGACAGGGAGAGCTCACCCCTCCACTTT. Translation gives CASSPQDRESSPLHF.

This clone was counted ten times or more. The chain has TRBV6-4 and TRBJ2-1, with a weak D call TRBD2 (6 bases). Germline V gene lookup returns CDR1 MRHNA and CDR2 SNTAGT. Trimming took 3 bases from V and 5 from J, leaving 14 bases between them. The CDR3 length is 15 residues. The CDR3 here is CASSDGQEGHNEQFF. The CDR3 region has the DNA TGTGCCAGCAGTGATGGTCAGGAGGGCCACAATGAGCAGTTCTTC.

This clone was detected a few times. The chain carries TRBV12-3 or TRBV12-4 and TRBJ2-1, with TRBD1 identical over 7 bases. This CDR3 region has 15 residues. Trimming at V came to 3 bases and at J to 9 bases, leaving 11 bases not matched to a gene. This CDR3 reads CASSFRGSGDSEQFF. Here the CDR3 DNA reads TGTGCCAGCAGTTTTCGAGGGTCAGGGGACAGTGAGCAGTTCTTC.

The table lists this clone with many counts. V usage is TRBV16 and J usage is TRBJ2-2; 11 bases agree with TRBD2. Per the germline V gene, CDR1 is KGHSY and CDR2 is FQNENV. CDR3 length: 17 residues. V was pared by 0 bases and J by 5 bases, with 5 bases of the junction left unmatched. This chain's CDR3 is CASSQSTSGRGTGELFF. CDR3 nucleotide sequence: TGTGCCAGCAGCCAATCCACTAGCGGGAGAGGGACCGGGGAGCTGTTTTTT.

The chain combines TRBV5-1 with TRBJ1-2; TRBD1 aligns across 8 bases. Germline V gene data show CDR1 as SGHRS and CDR2 as YFSETQ. V lost 4 bases to trimming and J lost 8 bases; unmatched junction nucleotides: 7. The CDR3 is 13 amino acids. Here the CDR3 reads CASSPRTGTGYTF. In nucleotides, the CDR3 is TGCGCCAGCAGCCCCCGGACAGGGACCGGCTACACCTTC.

By frequency in the sample, this clone is medium-sized (0.01 to 0.1%). This chain links TRBV20-1 with TRBJ1-5; D is uncertain. Germline-derived CDR1 and CDR2 are DFQATT and SNEGSKA (reference sequence). The CDR3 has 13 amino acids. The V end lost 4 bases, the J end lost 3 bases, and 10 bases lay between the germline ends. CDR3 region: CSATRVDNQPQHF. As DNA, the CDR3 is TGCAGTGCTACTAGGGTTGACAATCAGCCCCAGCATTTT.

This clone was counted a few times. At one of its ends the junction is not consistent with the germline gene, which may arise from a read error. This chain links TRBV6-1 with TRBJ2-3; perhaps TRBD1 as D (5 bases). Germline values: CDR1 MNHNS, CDR2 SASEGT. This CDR3 comprises 16 residues. CDR3 residues: CASSDDVRVFTDTQYF. CDR3 DNA: TGTGCCAGTAGTGATGATGTCAGGGTTTTCACAGATACGCAGTATTTT.